This T cell receptor beta chain is from a study of Ad26.COV2.S vaccination and SARS-CoV-2 variants. The assay was immunoSEQ multiplex PCR, and TCRdb's table has in-frame clones only and misses some. The sample has roughly 510,000 clones, roughly 89% seen once. As to treatment: about 20 received Ad26.COV2.S at low or high dose, single or two shots; about five received placebo; per-sample allocation not given. Day 63 after the first injection of vaccine or placebo was the sampling time. A remark on this clone: Its antigen is unidentified. This clone may be a read error of a much larger clone one base away.

Study-level findings and limits: It was found that vaccine and placebo recipients had similar non-spike TCR breadth.

The starting material was peripheral blood, obtained in a trial of Ad26.COV2.S vaccine versus placebo. This sequence was found in a person aged 18-60 years who received the Ad26.COV2.S COVID-19 vaccine or a placebo.

The CDR3 here is CASSLNGNTIYF. The DNA of the CDR3 is TGTGCCAGCAGTTTAAATGGAAACACCATATATTTT. This chain connects TRBV28 to TRBJ1-3; D is ambiguous. Trimming cost V 2 bases and J 3 bases, with 2 bases left between them. The CDR3 sequence is 12 residues long. CDR1 MDHEN and CDR2 SYDVKM come from the germline V gene.